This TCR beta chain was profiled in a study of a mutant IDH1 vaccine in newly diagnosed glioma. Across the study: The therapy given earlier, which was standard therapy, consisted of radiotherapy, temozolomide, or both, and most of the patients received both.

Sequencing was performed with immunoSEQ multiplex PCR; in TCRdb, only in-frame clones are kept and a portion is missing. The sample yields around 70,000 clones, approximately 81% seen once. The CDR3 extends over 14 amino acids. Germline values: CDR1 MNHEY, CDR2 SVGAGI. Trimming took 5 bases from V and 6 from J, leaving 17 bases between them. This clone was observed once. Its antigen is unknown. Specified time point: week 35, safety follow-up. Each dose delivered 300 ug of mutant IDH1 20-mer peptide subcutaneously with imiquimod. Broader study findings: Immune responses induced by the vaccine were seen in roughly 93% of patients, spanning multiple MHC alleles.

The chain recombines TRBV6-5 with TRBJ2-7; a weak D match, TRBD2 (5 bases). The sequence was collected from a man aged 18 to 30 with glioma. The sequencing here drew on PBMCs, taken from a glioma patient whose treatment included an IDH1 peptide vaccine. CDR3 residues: CASSRTGRSGEQYF. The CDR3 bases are TGTGCCAGCAGTCGGACTGGGAGATCGGGCGAGCAGTACTTC.